The 22 T cell receptor beta chains listed next were all sequenced from one sample in a study of OX40 agonist ivuxolimab in advanced cancers. The library was generated by the immunoSEQ multiplex PCR assay. TCRdb took this table from immuneACCESS and kept in-frame rearrangements with V and J called. Such tables lack part of the clones; where checked against another copy, unresolved V genes explain under half of the gap, and the rest is unexplained. The sample profile shows tens of thousands of clones; under 95% of them were found once. In total, the top ten clones hold 0.65% to 0.85% of the sample. The sequenced sample was CD4+ or CD8+ T cells sorted from blood, obtained in a trial of the OX40 agonist ivuxolimab. These receptors originate from an adult with an advanced solid tumor such as melanoma, head and neck, liver or kidney cancer.

CDR3 nucleotides: TGCGCCAGCAGCGGGCAGGTAGGAGAGACCCAGTACTTC. Translation gives CASSGQVGETQYF. This sequence joins TRBV5-1 and TRBJ2-5; D remains ambiguous. V was pared by 4 bases and J by 4 bases, with 11 bases between. Germline CDR1 reads SGHRS; CDR2 reads YFSETQ. This CDR3 region has 13 residues.

The chain recombines TRBV27 with TRBJ1-1, with D maybe TRBD1 (5 bases). The V end lost 6 bases, the J end lost 4 bases, and 15 bases lay between the germline ends. Germline CDR1 is MNHEY and CDR2 is SMNVEV (reference sequence). The CDR3 is 14 residues long. CDR3 DNA sequence: TGTGCCAGCAGGACTTTTCAGGGTAGCACTGAAGCTTTCTTT. This translates into CASRTFQGSTEAFF.

The V and J genes are TRBV6-5 and TRBJ1-1; 10 positions match TRBD1. The J segment lost 5 bases and the V segment lost 8 bases, leaving 8 bases of the junction unmatched. The CDR3 has 14 amino acids. CDR1 is MNHEY and CDR2 is SVGAGI in the germline V gene. As DNA, the CDR3 is TGTGCCAGCTGCCAGACAGGGGGCTATACTGAAGCTTTCTTT. As protein: CASCQTGGYTEAFF.

This chain connects TRBV25-1 to TRBJ2-2; D may correspond to TRBD1 or TRBD2 (6 bases each). The V end was cut by 0 bases, the J end by 4 bases, with 12 bases between. The V gene's germline CDR1 is MGHDK and CDR2 SYGVNS. The CDR3 has 16 residues. CDR3 coding DNA: TGTGCCAGCAGTGAATACGGGGGCCGGGTCACCGGGGAGCTGTTTTTT. Protein sequence: CASSEYGGRVTGELFF.

The chain employs TRBV18 and TRBJ1-2; D may be TRBD1 (6 bases). CDR1 is KGHSH, CDR2 LQKENI, per germline. This CDR3 comprises 13 residues. Trimming took off 3 bases at V and 3 bases at J, with 8 bases between the two ends. CDR3 DNA: TGTGCCAGCTCACCCGAGGGGGACTATGGCTACACCTTC. It specifies CASSPEGDYGYTF.

The V gene is TRBV27, the J gene TRBJ1-2; D call uncertain. The CDR3 runs to 13 residues. Germline CDR1 reads MNHEY; CDR2 reads SMNVEV (reference sequence). The V end was cut by 6 bases, the J end by 8 bases, with 16 bases between. CDR3 sequence reads: CASSLLPQGGYTF. For the CDR3, the DNA is TGTGCCAGCAGCCTTCTTCCGCAAGGAGGCTACACCTTC.

In DNA form, the CDR3 reads TGTGCCAGCAGGACAGGGTTTGAGCAGTTCTTC. Translated: CASRTGFEQFF. V and J are TRBV6-4 and TRBJ2-1, with TRBD1 identical over 7 bases. V trimming: 6 bases; J trimming: 9 bases; junction bases outside the gene matches: 2. The CDR3 consists of 11 residues. Germline CDR1 MRHNA, CDR2 SNTAGT.

This CDR3 is CAWSRREAEAFF. As DNA, the CDR3 is TGTGCCTGGAGTCGTAGGGAGGCTGAAGCTTTCTTT. V usage is TRBV30 and J usage is TRBJ1-1; D is uncertain. The length of the CDR3 is 12 residues. The germline gives CDR1 GTSNPN, CDR2 SVGIG (reference sequence). V gave up 2 bases and J gave up 6 bases, with 10 bases separating them.

The CDR3 DNA follows: TGCAGCGTTGTTAGCGGGAGGGCCGAAGAGACCCAGTACTTC. As protein: CSVVSGRAEETQYF. V gene TRBV29-1 combines with J gene TRBJ2-5, with 11 bases fitting TRBD2. V dropped 4 bases and J dropped 3; count of bases not matched to a gene: 4. The CDR3 has 14 amino acids. Per germline, CDR1 SQVTM and CDR2 ANQGSEA.

V is TRBV7-8 and J is TRBJ2-7; D gene ambiguous. Germline CDR1 SGHVS, CDR2 FQNEAQ. The CDR3 extends over 16 amino acids. Trimming shortened V by 1 base and J by 4 bases, and 17 bases separated the two germline ends. This chain's CDR3 is CASSLDIRQATYEQYF. The CDR3 nucleotides are TGTGCCAGCAGCTTAGATATACGGCAGGCAACTTACGAGCAGTACTTC.

J is TRBJ1-4 and V is TRBV30, with 7 bases matching TRBD1. J was trimmed by 5 bases and V by 0 bases; bases with no gene match: 3. CDR1 and CDR2 (germline): GTSNPN, SVGIG (reference sequence). The CDR3 totals 14 residues. The CDR3 DNA follows: TGTGCCTGGAGTGTAAACAGGGGAAATGAAAAACTGTTTTTT. The encoded protein is CAWSVNRGNEKLFF.

The rearrangement joins TRBV11-3 to TRBJ2-5; 9 nucleotides line up with TRBD2. The V segment lost 8 bases and the J segment 4 bases; nucleotides outside the gene matches: 11. Germline assignment: CDR1 SGHNT and CDR2 YENEEA. There are 15 residues in the CDR3. DNA for the CDR3: TGTGCCAGCGTTGAGTGCGGGAGGGCCTCAGAGACCCAGTACTTC. It yields the protein CASVECGRASETQYF.

The gene calls are TRBV12-5 and TRBJ2-3; 7 bases are a match to TRBD2. Germline V lookup: CDR1 LGHNT, CDR2 FRNRAP. The CDR3 has 20 residues. V lost 7 bases and J lost 0; bases outside the gene matches: 22. DNA for the CDR3: TGTGCTAGTGAATCGGTTGTATTGGGGAGGGCCGCAACTAGCACAGATACGCAGTATTTT. Translated, it gives CASESVVLGRAATSTDTQYF.

Only one count was recorded for this clone. The chain links TRBV6-1 to TRBJ2-5, with 11 bases aligning to TRBD1. The V gene end was trimmed by 6 bases and the J gene end by 4 bases; junction bases not matched to a gene: 4. The CDR3 runs 14 residues. Germline CDR1 MNHNS, CDR2 SASEGT. The CDR3 nucleotides read TGTGCCAGCAGCCCGGACAGGGGGCGAGAGACCCAGTACTTC. It codes for CASSPDRGRETQYF.

The chain recombines TRBV28 with TRBJ2-7, with TRBD1 matching over 11 bases. Germline lookup yields CDR1 MDHEN and CDR2 SYDVKM. J gave up 5 bases and V 6 bases, and 15 bases lay outside the gene matches. The CDR3 has 17 amino acids. CDR3 sequence: CASRGQGGYLTGDEQYF. The CDR3 nucleotides are TGTGCCAGCAGGGGACAGGGGGGCTATCTAACTGGGGACGAGCAGTACTTC.

This rearrangement joins TRBV4-1 to TRBJ2-3; 8 bases line up with TRBD2. Trimming at V came to 4 bases and at J to 0 bases, leaving 6 bases not matched to a gene. The CDR3 is 16 amino acids. CDR1 is MGHRA, CDR2 YSYEKL, per germline. CDR3 loop: CASSRTGLASTDTQYF. The CDR3 nucleotides are TGCGCCAGCAGCCGGACTGGACTAGCCAGCACAGATACGCAGTATTTT.

The chain recombines TRBV7-3 with TRBJ2-2; D perhaps matches TRBD2 (6 bases). V was trimmed by 5 bases and J by 5 bases, leaving 12 bases between them. Germline V gene data show CDR1 as SGHTA and CDR2 as FQGTGA. The length of the CDR3 is 14 residues. This CDR3 is CASSQRRGTGELFF. As DNA, the CDR3 is TGTGCCAGCAGCCAACGGAGGGGTACCGGGGAGCTGTTTTTT.

The J gene is TRBJ2-7, the V gene TRBV7-9; possibly TRBD1 for D (5 bases). Trimming took 5 bases from V and 6 from J, leaving 20 bases between them. Germline values: CDR1 SEHNR, CDR2 FQNEAQ (reference sequence). The CDR3 extends over 15 amino acids. CDR3 loop: CASSTLPRVPGEQYF. The CDR3 DNA reads TGTGCCAGCAGCACCTTACCCAGGGTCCCTGGCGAGCAGTACTTC.

CDR3 bases: TGCGCCAGCAGCACCAGACAGTACTCTGGGGCCAACGTCCTGACTTTC. Residues: CASSTRQYSGANVLTF. The chain employs TRBV5-1 and TRBJ2-6; tentative D call: TRBD1 (5 bases). The CDR3 sequence is 16 residues long. Trimming stripped 4 bases from V and 0 bases from J, with 11 bases between. Germline CDR1 SGHRS, CDR2 YFSETQ.

The chain links TRBV7-2 to TRBJ2-5; perhaps TRBD1 as D (6 bases). TRBJ2-7 matches the DNA end more closely, so the J call is doubtful. From germline, CDR1 is SGHTA and CDR2 FQGNSA. The CDR3 extends over 15 amino acids. CDR3: CASSLDRGLGYEQYF. In nucleotides, the CDR3 is TGTGCCAGCAGCTTAGATAGGGGGTTGGGCTACGAGCAGTACTTC.

As to this clone: At one boundary the junction diverges from the germline segment, which might be a read error. The chain is built from TRBV7-7 and TRBJ2-2; D perhaps matches TRBD2 (6 bases). The CDR3 extends over 13 amino acids. CDR1 SSHAT and CDR2 FNYEAQ come from the germline V gene (reference sequence). CDR3 loop: CASSSGNTGELFF. The CDR3, as DNA: TGTGCTAGCAGTAGCGGGAACACCGGGGAGCTGTTTTTT. The full variable domain, rest sourced from reference TRBV7-7 and TRBJ2-2, is GAGVSQSPRYKVTKRGQDVTLRCDPISSHATLYWYQQALGQGPEFLTYFNYEAQPDKSGLPSDRFSAERPEGSISTLTIQRTEQRDSAMYRCASSSGNTGELFFGEGSRLTVL.

The V call is TRBV7-3, the J call TRBJ2-5; 8 bases line up with TRBD2. The ends lost 2 bases at V and 4 bases at J; junction bases unmatched: 3. Germline CDR1 reads SGHTA; CDR2 reads FQGTGA. The CDR3 contains 14 residues. The CDR3 reads CASSLGTRGETQYF. The CDR3 DNA reads as TGTGCCAGCAGCTTAGGGACTAGGGGAGAGACCCAGTACTTC.